This TCR beta chain is from a study of T cell responses to AZD1222 COVID-19 vaccine. About the research overall: Both about-4-week and about-12-week second-dose recipients were combined.

The study's findings and limits: Nearly half of unique spike-specific TCRs reportedly avoided B.1.351 and B.1.1.7 mutated regions. Increased Spike-specific TCR breadth and depth were observed after two AZD1222 doses.

This clone was counted once. Its cognate antigen is unknown. The protocol was immunoSEQ multiplex PCR, while the TCRdb copy is restricted to in-frame clones and leaves out a portion. The sample consists of about 120,000 clones, approximately 88% of them appearing once. This receptor was identified in an adult in good health. Sequenced here: peripheral blood, sampled on day 0 of AZD1222 vaccination.

The CDR3 sequence is CASSYSRRGDEQYF. DNA of the CDR3: TGTGCCAGCAGTTACTCGCGGCGGGGAGACGAGCAGTACTTC. The rearrangement uses TRBV6-2 or TRBV6-3 and TRBJ2-7; perhaps TRBD2 as D (6 bases). The V end lost 0 bases, the J end lost 5 bases, and 11 bases lay between the germline ends. This CDR3 has 14 residues. Germline V gene sequence: CDR1 MNHEY, CDR2 SVGEGT.